Listed here are 31 T cell receptor beta chains from one sample, sequenced in a study of glioma-infiltrating T cells (dated by TCRdb to the mid-2010s). The reads were generated on an Illumina MiSeq. TCR alpha and beta CDR3 regions were amplified with the iRepertoire nested amplicon-rescue multiplex PCR (arm-PCR) platform from RNA. TCRdb trimmed the raw reads at Q25, called clones with MiXCR and kept productive beta chains. One record per CDR3 amino acid sequence lists the most common genes and DNA. Within this sample are roughly 350,000 distinct CDR3 sequences, with about two fifths of them counted one time only. The top ten clones comprise around 13% of the sample. Sample: glioma tissue, nonneoplastic brain tissue, or PBMCs (not recorded which). The receptor set was obtained from a human donor with low-grade glioma or glioblastoma, undergoing nonglioma brain surgery, or in good health (not recorded which).

This chain uses TRBV28 with TRBJ2-7, with 10 bases identical to TRBD2. This CDR3 has 16 amino acids. Looked up from germline, CDR1 is MDHEN and CDR2 is SYDVKM. V gave up 3 bases and J gave up 6 bases; unmatched junction bases: 11. This CDR3 reads CASSLGLAGVWSEQYF. The CDR3 coding sequence is TGTGCCAGCAGTTTGGGCCTAGCGGGAGTTTGGTCCGAGCAGTACTTC.

The chain links TRBV7-2 to TRBJ1-2, with TRBD1 as a possible D gene (5 bases). Germline V gene data show CDR1 as SGHTA and CDR2 as FQGNSA. The CDR3 has 13 amino acids. V lost 3 bases and J 4 bases, leaving 9 bases between the germline ends. In DNA, the CDR3 is TGTGCCAGCAGCTTGGGACTCCTCTATGGCTACACCTTC. The encoded protein is CASSLGLLYGYTF.

This clonotype was seen only a few times. V usage is TRBV27 and J usage is TRBJ2-5, with D tentatively TRBD2 (6 bases). The CDR3 has 14 residues. V was shortened by 5 bases and J by 0 bases, with 10 bases between the two germline ends. The germline CDR1 and CDR2 sequences are MNHEY and SMNVEV (reference sequence). CDR3 coding DNA: TGTGCCAGCAGTAGCGGGCTGCACCAAGAGACCCAGTACTTC. This gives the protein CASSSGLHQETQYF.

This clonotype was detected many times. The chain is built from TRBV6-1 and TRBJ2-1, with D hard to call. This CDR3 spans 11 amino acids. From germline, CDR1 is MNHNS and CDR2 SASEGT. Between the trimmed V and J ends, which lost 5 bases and 8 bases, there was a span of 7 bases. The DNA for the CDR3 is TGTGCCAGCAGTCGAAGCTATGAGCAGTTCTTC. This sequence encodes CASSRSYEQFF.

The chain uses TRBV20-1 and TRBJ2-7; D gene unclear. V lost 0 bases and J 4 bases, leaving 10 bases between the germline ends. Germline V gene lookup returns CDR1 DFQATT and CDR2 SNEGSKA (reference sequence). This CDR3 is built from 13 residues. CDR3 nucleotide sequence: TGCAGTGCTAGAGAGTGGTCTTTGTACGAGCAGTACTTC. Its protein product is CSAREWSLYEQYF.

This clonotype showed up just a few times. A much larger clone is a single base away; this may be a read error. J is TRBJ2-3 and V is TRBV28, with TRBD1 as a possible D gene (5 bases). This CDR3 region has 16 residues. Looked up from germline, CDR1 is MDHEN and CDR2 is SYDVKM. CDR3 loop: CASGLATDPSTDTQYF. CDR3 nucleotides: TGTGCCAGCGGTTTGGCGACAGACCCTAGCACAGATACGCAGTATTTT. Full variable domain (rest looked up from reference TRBV28 and TRBJ2-3): DVKVTQSSRYLVKRTGEKVFLECVQDMDHENMFWYRQDPGLGLRLIYFSYDVKMKEKGDIPEGYSVSREKKERFSLILESASTNQTSMYLCASGLATDPSTDTQYFGPGTRLTVL.

V is TRBV6-2 or TRBV6-3 and J is TRBJ2-5; D ambiguous. The germline V and J ends were trimmed by 0 bases and 2 bases, with 16 bases remaining between them. The CDR3 covers 17 residues. Germline CDR1 MNHEY, CDR2 SVGEGT. The CDR3 spells CASSYSASTAYQETQYF. In DNA, the CDR3 is TGTGCCAGCAGTTACTCGGCATCAACGGCATATCAAGAGACCCAGTACTTC.

As to this clonotype: Mismatch with germline at one junction end may stem from a read error. This rearrangement joins TRBV4-1 to TRBJ2-7, with D possibly called TRBD1 or TRBD2 (6 bases each). The germline CDR1 and CDR2 sequences are MGHRA and YSYEKL. The CDR3 has 13 amino acids. The CDR3, as DNA: TGTGCCAGCAGCCAAGGGGGAGGATACGAGCAGTACTTC. It is translated as CASSQGGGYEQYF.

This clonotype was seen many times. This chain links TRBV24-1 with TRBJ1-5, with 11 bases aligning to TRBD1. This CDR3 comprises 15 residues. Germline CDR1 and CDR2: KGHDR and SFDVKD. The V gene end was trimmed by 9 bases and the J gene end by 11 bases; junction bases not matched to a gene: 14. The CDR3 DNA reads as TGTGCCACCCTGGATCTGGACAGGGGGCGCACAGCCCAGCATTTT. Translation: CATLDLDRGRTAQHF.

This clonotype came up once. CDR3 DNA sequence: TGTGCCAGCAGTGCAGGGACAGGGTTTTCCTACGAGCAGTACTTC. Its protein product is CASSAGTGFSYEQYF. The chain carries TRBV28 and TRBJ2-7, with 9 bases matching TRBD1. The CDR3 has 15 amino acids. The germline gives CDR1 MDHEN, CDR2 SYDVKM. V dropped 5 bases and J dropped 1; count of bases not matched to a gene: 6.

A word on this clonotype: Possible read error: a much larger clone is one base away. This likely comes from a read error, as the CDR3 has no conserved phenylalanine or tryptophan at its end. This sequence joins TRBV28 and TRBJ2-1; D is ambiguous. CDR3 length equals 13 residues. Between the trimmed V and J ends, which lost 3 bases and 8 bases, there was a span of 11 bases. Germline V CDR1 and CDR2: MDHEN, SYDVKM. CDR3 sequence reads: CASSFGAAYEQFS. As DNA, the CDR3 is TGTGCCAGCAGTTTCGGCGCAGCGTATGAGCAGTTCTCC.

A remark on this clonotype: Its ends do not fully match the called genes, so a read error is possible. The chain recombines TRBV28 with TRBJ2-3, with D unresolved. The CDR3 runs 13 residues. CDR1 is MDHEN and CDR2 is SYDVKM in the germline V gene. The CDR3 protein is CASSLLTTDTRYF. In nucleotides, the CDR3 is TGTGCCAGCAGTTTATTAACCACAGATACGCGGTATTTT. Together with reference TRBV28 and TRBJ2-3, the CDR3 gives the full variable domain: DVKVTQSSRYLVKRTGEKVFLECVQDMDHENMFWYRQDPGLGLRLIYFSYDVKMKEKGDIPEGYSVSREKKERFSLILESASTNQTSMYLCASSLLTTDTRYFGPGTRLTVL.

As regards this clonotype: A much bigger clone sits one base away, suggesting this may be a read error. The chain carries TRBV15 and TRBJ1-4; D remains ambiguous. Per the germline V gene, CDR1 is LNHNV and CDR2 is YYDKDF (reference sequence). This CDR3 is 13 amino acids long. CDR3 residues: CATSRPNEEKPFF. The CDR3 DNA follows: TGTGCCACCAGCAGACCGAACGAGGAAAAACCGTTTTTT.

The CDR3 sequence is CAISGASSYEQYF. CDR3 DNA: TGTGCCATCAGTGGGGCTAGCTCCTACGAGCAGTACTTC. The V call is TRBV10-3, the J call TRBJ2-7; D gene ambiguous. The germline V gene has CDR1 ENHRY and CDR2 SYGVKD. The CDR3 spans 13 residues. The V and J ends lost 4 bases and 0 bases respectively, with 7 bases between them.

This clonotype was seen ten or more times. The chain links TRBV6-2 or TRBV6-3 to TRBJ1-1; D is unresolved. V shed 6 bases and J shed 0 bases, with 17 bases lying between them. Germline V gives CDR1 MNHEY, CDR2 SVGEGT. The CDR3 totals 16 residues. CDR3: CASSTRGWTMNTEAFF. Here the CDR3 DNA reads TGTGCCAGCAGCACTCGAGGGTGGACGATGAACACTGAAGCTTTCTTT.

On this clonotype: This sequence may be a read error, since a much larger clone differs from it by one base. This chain uses TRBV20-1 with TRBJ1-1, with D hard to call. V lost 6 bases to trimming and J lost 3 bases, with 11 bases between them. CDR3 length: 12 amino acids. Germline CDR1 and CDR2: DFQATT and SNEGSKA (reference sequence). The CDR3 spells CSAPELDTEAFF. The CDR3 DNA reads TGCAGTGCGCCTGAGCTGGACACTGAAGCTTTCTTT.

Comments on this clonotype: Since the CDR3 does not end with the conserved phenylalanine or tryptophan, this likely comes from a read error. The CDR3 reads CASTSGHTDTQYL. The CDR3 bases are TGCGCCAGCACTAGCGGCCACACAGATACGCAGTATCTT. The chain links TRBV10-2 to TRBJ2-3, with 7 bases matching TRBD2. After removal of 7 bases from V and 2 bases from J, the junction contained 3 bases not matched to a gene. This CDR3 contains 13 residues. Germline loops: CDR1 WSHSY, CDR2 SAAADI.

The chain is built from TRBV19 and TRBJ2-7, with 7 bases identical to TRBD2. This CDR3 spans 14 amino acids. Trimming cost V 3 bases and J 2 bases; bases outside gene matches: 4. Germline assignment: CDR1 LNHDA and CDR2 SQIVND (reference sequence). This CDR3 is CASSIQGLTYEQYF. The CDR3 DNA reads TGTGCCAGTAGTATCCAGGGACTAACCTACGAGCAGTACTTC.

V is TRBV4-1 and J is TRBJ2-3, with D perhaps matching TRBD2 (6 bases). The germline V gene encodes CDR1 MGHRA and CDR2 YSYEKL. The CDR3 has 17 residues. Trimming took 4 bases from V and 3 from J, leaving 20 bases between them. CDR3 DNA: TGCGCCAGCAGCCCGGCTCGGGGGAGGAAAGATACAGATACGCAGTATTTT. Translation: CASSPARGRKDTDTQYF.

The rearrangement links TRBV28 to TRBJ2-5, with D hard to call. Between the trimmed V and J ends, which lost 8 bases and 1 base, there was a span of 8 bases. Germline V gene data show CDR1 as MDHEN and CDR2 as SYDVKM. This CDR3 contains 12 residues. The CDR3 reads CASQQIQETQYF. CDR3 bases: TGTGCCAGCCAACAGATCCAAGAGACCCAGTACTTC.

This clonotype came up many times. The chain employs TRBV6-5 and TRBJ1-1; TRBD1 might be the D (6 bases). The CDR3 covers 14 residues. Trimming took off 2 bases at V and 6 bases at J, with 13 bases between the two ends. Per the germline V gene, CDR1 is MNHEY and CDR2 is SVGAGI. DNA of the CDR3: TGTGCCAGCAGTTACGGACAGTGGGGCGCTGAAGCTTTCTTT. Its protein product is CASSYGQWGAEAFF.

This sequence joins TRBV7-3 and TRBJ2-2; 7 bases are a match to TRBD2. The V and J ends lost 5 bases and 6 bases, in that order; junction bases with no gene match: 9. Looked up from germline, CDR1 is SGHTA and CDR2 is FQGTGA. CDR3 length equals 15 residues. This CDR3 is CASSINGGTAGELFF. In DNA form, the CDR3 reads TGTGCCAGCAGCATAAACGGGGGGACGGCCGGGGAGCTGTTTTTT.

V and J are TRBV19 and TRBJ2-1; 8 positions match TRBD1. V lost 6 bases, J lost 6 bases, and 7 bases stayed unmatched. The CDR3 has 14 residues. The germline V gene has CDR1 LNHDA and CDR2 SQIVND (reference sequence). CDR3 protein: CASSPGQGINEQFF. The CDR3 nucleotides read TGTGCCAGTAGCCCCGGACAGGGTATCAATGAGCAGTTCTTC.

The V gene is TRBV10-3, the J gene TRBJ2-3; no clear D. Germline CDR1 and CDR2: ENHRY and SYGVKD. V was pared by 3 bases and J by 4 bases, with 14 bases between. This CDR3 is built from 15 residues. CDR3 in DNA: TGTGCCATCAGTGATGTCTTCCGGACCCCAGATACGCAGTATTTT. Amino acid sequence: CAISDVFRTPDTQYF.

The chain joins TRBV20-1 to TRBJ2-7; unclear D gene. The CDR3 length is 11 residues. V was pared by 2 bases and J by 8 bases, with 10 bases between. The V gene's germline CDR1 is DFQATT and CDR2 SNEGSKA (reference sequence). The CDR3 reads CSARYGSKQYF. Here the CDR3 DNA reads TGCAGTGCTAGATACGGTTCGAAGCAGTACTTC.

This clonotype has a handful of counts. The J gene is TRBJ2-7, the V gene TRBV28, with a possible D match to TRBD2 (6 bases). Looked up from germline, CDR1 is MDHEN and CDR2 is SYDVKM. The CDR3 runs 15 residues. Trimming stripped 3 bases from V and 2 bases from J, with 14 bases between. The CDR3 is CASSFPPGATYEQYF. DNA for the CDR3: TGTGCCAGCAGTTTTCCCCCGGGAGCCACCTACGAGCAGTACTTC. Full variable domain (missing parts from reference TRBV28 and TRBJ2-7): DVKVTQSSRYLVKRTGEKVFLECVQDMDHENMFWYRQDPGLGLRLIYFSYDVKMKEKGDIPEGYSVSREKKERFSLILESASTNQTSMYLCASSFPPGATYEQYFGPGTRLTVT.

This clonotype was counted a few times. The rearrangement uses TRBV12-3 or TRBV12-4 and TRBJ2-7; D gene uncertain. Trimming pared 1 base from V and 3 bases from J, leaving 7 bases between. The CDR3 spans 13 residues. The CDR3 DNA reads TGTGCCAGCAGTTTAGAGGCCCTCTACGAGCAGTACTTC. This encodes CASSLEALYEQYF.

The table lists this clonotype with a few counts. The CDR3 loop is CSARDSFEQFF. DNA for the CDR3: TGCAGTGCTAGAGATAGCTTTGAGCAGTTCTTC. J is TRBJ2-1 and V is TRBV20-1, with D unresolved. From germline, CDR1 is DFQATT and CDR2 SNEGSKA (reference sequence). CDR3 length equals 11 residues. V lost 0 bases and J 9 bases, leaving 6 bases between the germline ends.

This chain joins TRBV20-1 and TRBJ2-1; possible D gene TRBD2, 6 bases. This CDR3 region has 12 residues. The germline gives CDR1 DFQATT, CDR2 SNEGSKA (reference sequence). V was cut by 4 bases and J by 6 bases, with 10 bases left in between. CDR3 region: CSAIPSVNEQFF. The CDR3 DNA reads as TGCAGTGCTATTCCTAGCGTCAATGAGCAGTTCTTC.

The chain carries TRBV6-1 and TRBJ1-3; the D is unclear. The CDR3 contains 13 residues. Trimming left V 9 bases short and J 0 bases short, with 9 bases between. Germline V gene data show CDR1 as MNHNS and CDR2 as SASEGT. In nucleotides, the CDR3 is TGTGCCAGAAGGTACACCTCTGGAAACACCATATATTTT. It yields the protein CARRYTSGNTIYF.

The V call is TRBV2, the J call TRBJ2-4; D possibly corresponds to TRBD2 (5 bases). The germline V gene encodes CDR1 SNHLY and CDR2 FYNNEI. Trimming left V 2 bases short and J 0 bases short, with 11 bases between. The CDR3 consists of 16 residues. CDR3 nucleotides: TGTGCCAGCAGTGAATTGGCCGGACTAGCCAAAAACATTCAGTACTTC. It specifies CASSELAGLAKNIQYF.